Listed below are T cell receptor beta chains from one sample, sequenced in a study of blood T cell repertoires in COVID-19. Assay used: immunoSEQ multiplex PCR; TCRdb lists only in-frame clones, some missing. The sample records about 270,000 clones, approximately 90% being singletons. The material sequenced was PBMCs or T cells enriched from blood (not recorded which). These receptors originate from a woman aged 25 to 45 with acute COVID-19. CDR3s include the opening cysteine and the closing phenylalanine or tryptophan. D genes are given only for firm matches. The listing skips clone size in some rows; elsewhere it reads once, few, many or a size class.

D gene,J gene,V gene,clone size,CDR3 protein,CDR3 DNA
NA,TRBJ2-7,TRBV6-2/TRBV6-3,NA,CASSPSGYEQYF,TGTGCCAGCAGCCCGTCGGGATACGAGCAGTACTTC
TRBD2,TRBJ2-5,TRBV7-9,NA,CASSTLAGRRGETQYF,TGTGCCAGCAGCACGTTAGCGGGACGTAGGGGAGAGACCCAGTACTTC
NA,TRBJ2-5,TRBV23-1,NA,CASSQSRDRETQYF,TGCGCCAGCAGTCAAAGCCGAGACAGGGAGACCCAGTACTTC
TRBD1,TRBJ1-1,TRBV9,NA,CASSTGDTEAFF,TGTGCCAGCAGCACAGGGGACACTGAAGCTTTCTTT
NA,TRBJ2-7,TRBV7-8,NA,CASSLPDGVSVGEQYF,TGTGCCAGCAGCTTACCGGACGGTGTTAGCGTGGGCGAGCAGTACTTC
TRBD2,TRBJ2-7,TRBV6-1,NA,CASSEAGLAYEQYF,TGTGCCAGCAGTGAAGCCGGACTAGCTTACGAGCAGTACTTC
TRBD2,TRBJ2-1,TRBV5-1,NA,CASSPGLAYNEQFF,TGCGCCAGCAGCCCTGGACTAGCGTACAATGAGCAGTTCTTC
TRBD2,TRBJ2-7,TRBV5-4,NA,CASSPLAGINYEQYF,TGTGCCAGCAGCCCCCTAGCGGGAATAAACTACGAGCAGTACTTC
NA,TRBJ1-2,TRBV3-1/TRBV3-2,NA,CASSQVDRNYGYTF,TGTGCCAGCAGCCAAGTAGACAGGAACTATGGCTACACCTTC
TRBD1,TRBJ1-6,TRBV19,NA,CASSIDPTGWNSPLHF,TGTGCCAGTAGTATAGACCCGACAGGGTGGAATTCACCCCTCCACTTT
NA,TRBJ1-1,TRBV5-1,NA,CASSLPDTVNTEAFF,TGCGCCAGCAGCTTACCAGACACCGTGAACACTGAAGCTTTCTTT
NA,TRBJ2-1,TRBV18,NA,CASSHSVGSYNEQFF,TGTGCCAGCTCACATAGCGTTGGGTCCTACAATGAGCAGTTCTTC
TRBD1,TRBJ1-2,TRBV5-8,NA,CASSSGTDPFYGYTF,TGTGCCAGCAGCTCCGGGACAGATCCTTTCTATGGCTACACCTTC
TRBD1,TRBJ2-2,TRBV9,NA,CASSPTGAGGHTGELFF,TGTGCCAGCAGCCCGACCGGGGCAGGGGGACACACCGGGGAGCTGTTTTTT
TRBD1,TRBJ1-5,TRBV3-1/TRBV3-2,NA,CASSRHSDRGPNQPQHF,TGTGCCAGCAGCCGACATTCGGACAGGGGGCCAAATCAGCCCCAGCATTTT
NA,TRBJ2-6,TRBV4-2,NA,CASSQDLSNGANVLTF,TGTGCCAGCAGCCAAGACCTTAGCAATGGGGCCAACGTCCTGACTTTC
TRBD1,TRBJ1-6,TRBV27,NA,CASSFVGQGNSPLHF,TGTGCCAGCAGTTTTGTGGGACAGGGGAATTCACCCCTCCACTTT
NA,TRBJ1-3,TRBV6-5,NA,CAAWGSQGGNTIYF,TGTGCCGCGTGGGGATCTCAGGGCGGAAACACCATATATTTT
TRBD1,TRBJ1-2,TRBV7-9,NA,CASSGRDRVNGYTF,TGTGCCAGCAGCGGCCGGGACAGGGTAAACGGCTACACCTTC
TRBD1,TRBJ2-7,TRBV7-9,few,CASSFYRDRSYEQYF,TGTGCCAGCAGCTTTTACCGGGACAGATCCTACGAGCAGTACTTC
NA,TRBJ2-1,TRBV10-3,once,CAISVGTPTPGAEQFF,TGTGCCATCAGTGTGGGGACACCTACTCCTGGGGCCGAGCAGTTCTTC
TRBD2,TRBJ2-1,TRBV30,NA,CAWSVLAGVENEQFF,TGTGCCTGGAGTGTACTAGCGGGAGTGGAGAATGAGCAGTTCTTC
TRBD1,TRBJ2-7,TRBV3-1/TRBV3-2,NA,CASSQALGQGAWEQYF,TGTGCCAGCAGCCAAGCCCTAGGCCAGGGGGCGTGGGAGCAGTACTTC
TRBD1,TRBJ2-2,TRBV6-2/TRBV6-3,NA,CASSYSTGATGELFF,TGTGCCAGCAGTTACTCAACAGGGGCCACCGGGGAGCTGTTTTTT
NA,TRBJ1-2,TRBV29-1,NA,CSVMEQPPNYGYTF,TGCAGCGTTATGGAACAGCCGCCTAACTATGGCTACACCTTC
NA,TRBJ2-1,TRBV10-1,NA,CASSEYISAGVPIYNEQFF,NA
TRBD1,TRBJ1-4,TRBV30,NA,CAWSVQGQDEKLFF,TGTGCCTGGAGTGTACAGGGGCAGGATGAAAAACTGTTTTTT
TRBD2,TRBJ2-3,TRBV7-9,NA,CASSPIWTSGKSTDTQYF,TGTGCCAGCAGCCCTATATGGACTAGCGGAAAGAGCACAGATACGCAGTATTTT
NA,TRBJ2-7,TRBV20-1,NA,CSAVLSYEQYF,TGCAGTGCGGTACTCTCCTACGAGCAGTACTTC
TRBD2,TRBJ2-1,TRBV27,NA,CASSPIAGGGGDEQFF,TGTGCCAGCAGTCCTATAGCGGGAGGCGGGGGAGATGAGCAGTTCTTC
TRBD2,TRBJ2-3,TRBV18,NA,CASSPRLAGSTDTQYF,TGTGCCAGCTCACCACGCCTAGCGGGGTCCACAGATACGCAGTATTTT
NA,TRBJ2-7,TRBV19,once,CASSSGAPEQYF,TGTGCCAGTAGTAGCGGGGCCCCCGAGCAGTACTTC
NA,TRBJ1-3,TRBV29-1,NA,CSVAESNTIYF,TGCAGCGTTGCCGAGTCAAACACCATATATTTT
NA,TRBJ1-1,TRBV7-9,NA,CASGFVEGEAFF,TGTGCCAGCGGCTTCGTAGAGGGTGAAGCTTTCTTT
TRBD1,TRBJ1-5,TRBV7-9,NA,CASSKAGTGNQPQHF,TGTGCCAGCAGCAAGGCCGGGACAGGGAATCAGCCCCAGCATTTT
NA,TRBJ2-7,TRBV5-1,NA,CASSLTGAEQYF,TGCGCCAGCAGCTTAACGGGAGCCGAGCAGTACTTC
TRBD2,TRBJ2-3,TRBV28,NA,CASSSPTSGRAVYTQYF,TGTGCCAGCAGTTCTCCGACTAGCGGGAGGGCCGTTTATACGCAGTATTTT
TRBD2,TRBJ2-3,TRBV27,NA,CASSLTISGSTDTQYF,TGTGCCAGCAGTTTAACGATTAGCGGGAGTACAGATACGCAGTATTTT
NA,TRBJ2-1,TRBV10-3,NA,CAISGRDSAYNEQFF,TGTGCCATCAGTGGCCGGGACTCCGCCTACAATGAGCAGTTCTTC
NA,TRBJ2-7,TRBV6-1,NA,CASSVTLALALYEQYF,TGTGCCAGCAGTGTGACCCTGGCCCTAGCACTCTACGAGCAGTACTTC
TRBD1,TRBJ2-7,TRBV4-1,few,CASSPPVWLQGYEQYF,TGCGCCAGCAGCCCCCCAGTATGGTTACAGGGGTACGAGCAGTACTTC
TRBD1,TRBJ2-1,TRBV9,once,CASSLGGSDNEQFF,TGTGCCAGCAGCCTAGGGGGCAGCGACAATGAGCAGTTCTTC
TRBD1,TRBJ1-5,TRBV2,NA,CASQDREVNQPQHF,TGTGCCAGCCAAGACAGGGAGGTCAATCAGCCCCAGCATTTT
TRBD1,TRBJ1-4,TRBV4-2,NA,CASSPSPGTGEEGEKLFF,TGTGCCAGCAGCCCGAGTCCCGGGACAGGGGAGGAGGGTGAAAAACTGTTTTTT
TRBD2,TRBJ2-7,TRBV11-2,NA,CASSRRLAIDEQYF,TGTGCCAGCAGCCGACGACTAGCTATCGACGAGCAGTACTTC
NA,TRBJ2-5,TRBV19,NA,CASSIGGMTETQYF,TGTGCCAGTAGTATAGGAGGGATGACAGAGACCCAGTACTTC
TRBD1,TRBJ2-1,TRBV11-3,NA,CASSGGTGGFYNEQFF,TGTGCCAGCAGCGGGGGGACAGGCGGTTTCTACAATGAGCAGTTCTTC
TRBD1,TRBJ1-5,TRBV19,NA,CASSPGTGGVNQPQHF,TGTGCCAGTAGTCCAGGGACAGGGGGCGTAAATCAGCCCCAGCATTTT
NA,TRBJ2-7,TRBV20-1,NA,CSASRPKREYF,TGCAGTGCATCCCGGCCCAAGAGGGAGTACTTC
NA,TRBJ1-4,TRBV7-8,NA,CASSKDRNEKLFF,TGTGCCAGCAGCAAGGACAGAAATGAAAAACTGTTTTTT
TRBD1,TRBJ2-7,TRBV5-4,NA,CASSLDGTGSFMSSYEQYF,TGTGCCAGCAGCTTGGATGGGACAGGGTCTTTCATGAGCTCCTACGAGCAGTACTTC
TRBD2,TRBJ2-1,TRBV28,once,CASSIPGLAGGEHAYNEQFF,TGTGCCAGCAGTATTCCGGGACTAGCGGGAGGGGAACACGCTTACAATGAGCAGTTCTTC
TRBD2,TRBJ2-3,TRBV7-3,NA,CASSLTGLAGATDTQYF,TGTGCCAGCAGCTTAACCGGTCTAGCGGGAGCCACAGATACGCAGTATTTT
NA,TRBJ1-1,TRBV3-1/TRBV3-2,NA,CASSRGLSEAFF,TGTGCCAGCAGCCGAGGGTTGTCTGAAGCTTTCTTT
TRBD1,TRBJ1-1,TRBV27,NA,CASSANRGHTEAFF,TGTGCCAGCAGTGCAAACAGGGGACACACTGAAGCTTTCTTT